The clone carrying this T cell receptor (beta chain) was recorded a few times. The data were obtained in a study of patients and donors after allogeneic stem cell transplantation. TCRdb independently ran MiXCR on the RT-PCR reads; one entry per CDR3 protein. Among hundreds of thousands of distinct CDR3 sequences listed, roughly 17% were seen once. There are 15 residues in the CDR3. The V and J ends lost 5 bases and 2 bases, in that order; junction bases with no gene match: 6. Germline V CDR1 and CDR2: DFQATT, SNEGSKA (reference sequence). This clonotype originated in a human donor who was either an allogeneic HSCT recipient or a stem cell or donor lymphocyte infusion donor (not recorded which). It is not recorded whose cells these are; they may come from a transplant donor. This sequence joins TRBV20-1 and TRBJ2-3, with 11 bases identical to TRBD2. What was sequenced was blood, either unsorted or a sorted T cell fraction (not recorded which). CDR3 region: CSAPLAGGHTDTQYF. CDR3 coding DNA: TGCAGTGCTCCTCTAGCGGGGGGACACACAGATACGCAGTATTTT.